Each of the 19 T cell receptor beta chains below was sequenced from the same sample in a study of blood T cell repertoires in COVID-19. The assay was immunoSEQ multiplex PCR, and TCRdb's table has in-frame clones only and misses some. This sample yields around 120,000 clones, of which 70% to 80% are seen a single time; approximately 4% belongs to the top ten. Sequenced input: peripheral blood. These receptors all stem from a woman aged 80 or over with acute or convalescent COVID-19.

The V and J genes are TRBV30 and TRBJ2-7, with D possibly TRBD1 on 6 matching bases. Trimming took 2 bases from V and 5 from J, leaving 7 bases between them. The CDR3 runs 11 residues. CDR1 and CDR2 (germline): GTSNPN, SVGIG (reference sequence). DNA of the CDR3: TGTGCCTGGAGTAGGGGGAACGAGCAGTACTTC. Its translation is CAWSRGNEQYF.

The rearrangement joins TRBV6-5 to TRBJ1-5; possible D gene TRBD1, 5 bases. Germline V CDR1 and CDR2: MNHEY, SVGAGI. The CDR3 has 13 amino acids. V was shortened by 6 bases and J by 4 bases, with 10 bases between the two germline ends. The CDR3 DNA reads as TGTGCCAGCAGCTTTGACAGAAATCAGCCCCAGCATTTT. This codes for CASSFDRNQPQHF.

The gene calls are TRBV6-2 or TRBV6-3 and TRBJ1-1; tentative D call: TRBD1 (5 bases). The CDR3 contains 13 residues. CDR1 is MNHEY, CDR2 SVGEGT, per germline. V lost 7 bases and J lost 5, with 14 bases in between. The DNA of the CDR3 is TGTGCCAGCAACCCGACAGTTTTAACTGAAGCTTTCTTT. Translated: CASNPTVLTEAFF.

The chain uses TRBV19 and TRBJ1-5; 11 bases line up with TRBD1. V shed 5 bases and J 7 bases; nucleotides not matched to a gene: 7. CDR1 and CDR2 from the germline V gene are LNHDA and SQIVND (reference sequence). CDR3 length equals 15 residues. In nucleotides, the CDR3 is TGTGCCAGTAGTTCCCCCCGGACAGGGGGCCAGCCCCAGCATTTT. It yields the protein CASSSPRTGGQPQHF.

This clone was detected only a few times. One junction end disagrees with the germline gene, perhaps due to a read error. V usage is TRBV12-5 and J usage is TRBJ1-1; 8 bases are a match to TRBD1. The CDR3 has 12 residues. Looked up from germline, CDR1 is LGHNT and CDR2 is FRNRAP. The CDR3 nucleotides read TGTGCTAGTGGCTTGGAGGGGACAGGTGCTTTCTTT. Amino acid sequence: CASGLEGTGAFF.

The chain carries TRBV5-1 and TRBJ1-1; the D is unclear. This CDR3 comprises 12 residues. V was cut by 8 bases and J by 3 bases, with 11 bases left in between. The germline gives CDR1 SGHRS, CDR2 YFSETQ. CDR3 residues: CASNQVDTEAFF. The CDR3, as DNA: TGCGCCAGTAACCAGGTCGACACTGAAGCTTTCTTT. The full variable domain, in which reference TRBV5-1 and TRBJ1-1 provide the parts outside the CDR3, is KAGVTQTPRYLIKTRGQQVTLSCSPISGHRSVSWYQQTPGQGLQFLFEYFSETQRNKGNFPGRFSGRQFSNSRSEMNVSTLELGDSALYLCASNQVDTEAFFGQGTRLTVV.

Only a few counts were recorded for this clone. J is TRBJ1-2 and V is TRBV29-1; 9 nucleotides match TRBD1. The junction had 10 bases not matched to a gene; V was cut back by 2 bases and J by 6 bases. The CDR3 is 15 residues long. CDR1 SQVTM and CDR2 ANQGSEA come from the germline V gene. CDR3 DNA: TGCAGCGTTGAACCGGGACAGGGCGAGCCCGATGGCTACACCTTC. It specifies CSVEPGQGEPDGYTF.

The genes are TRBV5-1 and TRBJ2-3; 8 bases line up with TRBD2. Germline CDR1 and CDR2: SGHRS and YFSETQ. After removal of 2 bases from V and 1 base from J, the junction contained 9 bases not matched to a gene. The CDR3 is 17 residues long. The CDR3 DNA follows: TGCGCCAGCAGCTTAACGACCGTCGGGGGGGGCACAGATACGCAGTATTTT. Amino acid sequence: CASSLTTVGGGTDTQYF.

The rearrangement links TRBV5-1 to TRBJ1-1; D remains unclear. V shed 4 bases and J shed 1 base, with 17 bases lying between them. Germline CDR1 SGHRS, CDR2 YFSETQ. CDR3 length: 16 amino acids. CDR3 sequence: CASSTLGGITNTEAFF. DNA for the CDR3: TGCGCCAGCAGCACTCTGGGAGGAATTACGAACACTGAAGCTTTCTTT.

V and J are TRBV10-3 and TRBJ2-1, with 8 bases fitting TRBD2. Germline trimming cut 4 bases from V and 0 bases from J; bases unmatched to any gene: 5. CDR3 length equals 16 residues. Per germline, CDR1 ENHRY and CDR2 SYGVKD. CDR3 DNA sequence: TGTGCCATCAGTGGACTAGCGTTAAGCTCCTACAATGAGCAGTTCTTC. This translates into CAISGLALSSYNEQFF.

This rearrangement joins TRBV5-6 to TRBJ2-7, with D possibly being TRBD1 (6 bases). The CDR3 extends over 15 amino acids. Trimming removed 1 base at V and 0 bases at J, with 11 bases between. The germline V gene has CDR1 SGHDT and CDR2 YYEEEE. CDR3 bases: TGTGCCAGCAGCTTGACAGGGTTACCCTCCTACGAGCAGTACTTC. Residues: CASSLTGLPSYEQYF.

The chain combines TRBV7-9 with TRBJ2-5, with 11 bases matching TRBD2. Germline trimming cut 1 base from V and 1 base from J; bases unmatched to any gene: 2. Germline V gene sequence: CDR1 SEHNR, CDR2 FQNEAQ (reference sequence). The CDR3 runs 16 residues. CDR3 sequence (DNA): TGTGCCAGCAGCTTAGGGACTAGCGGGCGCCAAGAGACCCAGTACTTC. It yields the protein CASSLGTSGRQETQYF.

V is TRBV19 and J is TRBJ2-1, with D possibly matching TRBD1 (6 bases). The CDR3 covers 16 residues. V was clipped by 5 bases and J by 8 bases, with 22 bases between them. Germline CDR1 and CDR2: LNHDA and SQIVND (reference sequence). The CDR3 loop is CASSVYRDGPMDEQFF. CDR3 nucleotide sequence: TGTGCCAGTAGTGTCTACAGGGACGGACCGATGGATGAGCAGTTCTTC.

This clone appeared once. This chain links TRBV24-1 with TRBJ2-3; 10 bases map to TRBD1. The CDR3 runs to 15 residues. In germline, CDR1 is KGHDR, CDR2 SFDVKD. V was clipped by 5 bases and J by 6 bases; unmatched bases: 7. CDR3 sequence reads: CATSAGQGRSDTQYF. CDR3 in DNA: TGTGCCACCAGTGCGGGACAGGGGCGCTCGGATACGCAGTATTTT.

This chain links TRBV27 with TRBJ1-6; the match to TRBD1 covers 7 bases. Trimming took 5 bases from V and 7 from J; bases not matched to a gene: 5. CDR3 size: 14 residues. Germline CDR1 MNHEY, CDR2 SMNVEV (reference sequence). The CDR3: CASSQTGLNSPLHF. The CDR3 bases are TGTGCCAGCAGTCAGACAGGGTTAAATTCACCCCTCCACTTT.

The chain combines TRBV11-1 with TRBJ2-5, with no clear D. CDR3 length: 14 amino acids. V was clipped by 0 bases and J by 2 bases, with 7 bases between them. CDR1 SGHAT and CDR2 FQDESV come from the germline V gene (reference sequence). This CDR3 reads CASSLAWQQETQYF. CDR3 nucleotides: TGTGCCAGCAGCTTAGCGTGGCAGCAAGAGACCCAGTACTTC.

V gene TRBV5-6 combines with J gene TRBJ2-1, with D possibly being TRBD2 (6 bases). V shed 4 bases and J shed 0 bases, with 14 bases lying between them. CDR1 is SGHDT, CDR2 YYEEEE, per germline. The CDR3 is 16 residues long. Here the CDR3 reads CASSPGLSSSYNEQFF. The CDR3, as DNA: TGTGCCAGCAGCCCCGGACTATCTAGCTCCTACAATGAGCAGTTCTTC.

The chain is built from TRBV9 and TRBJ2-3; TRBD2 aligns across 8 bases. There are 16 residues in the CDR3. With 0 bases clipped from V and 4 bases from J, the junction kept 7 bases outside the gene matches. The germline CDR1 and CDR2 sequences are SGDLS and YYNGEE. DNA of the CDR3: TGTGCCAGCAGCGTAGGACCAGGACTAGCTTCAGATACGCAGTATTTT. The encoded protein is CASSVGPGLASDTQYF.

This chain connects TRBV11-2 to TRBJ2-2; D is perhaps TRBD1 (6 bases). The CDR3 is 14 residues long. Trimming stripped 4 bases from V and 3 bases from J, with 9 bases between. Looked up from germline, CDR1 is SGHAT and CDR2 is FQNNGV. The CDR3 coding sequence is TGTGCCAGCAGCTCCAGGGGTGACACCGGGGAGCTGTTTTTT. Residues: CASSSRGDTGELFF.